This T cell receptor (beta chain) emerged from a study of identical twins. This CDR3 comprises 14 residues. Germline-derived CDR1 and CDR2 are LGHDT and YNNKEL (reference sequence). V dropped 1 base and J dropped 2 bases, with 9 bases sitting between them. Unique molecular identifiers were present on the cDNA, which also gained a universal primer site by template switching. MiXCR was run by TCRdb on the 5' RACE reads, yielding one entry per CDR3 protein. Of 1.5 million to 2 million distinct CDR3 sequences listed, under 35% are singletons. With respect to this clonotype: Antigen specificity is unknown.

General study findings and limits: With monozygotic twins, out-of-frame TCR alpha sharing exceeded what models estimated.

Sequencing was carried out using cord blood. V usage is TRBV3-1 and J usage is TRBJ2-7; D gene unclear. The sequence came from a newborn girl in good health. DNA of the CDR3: TGTGCCAGCAGCCAAGTTTTCGGAACCTACGAGCAGTACTTC. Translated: CASSQVFGTYEQYF.